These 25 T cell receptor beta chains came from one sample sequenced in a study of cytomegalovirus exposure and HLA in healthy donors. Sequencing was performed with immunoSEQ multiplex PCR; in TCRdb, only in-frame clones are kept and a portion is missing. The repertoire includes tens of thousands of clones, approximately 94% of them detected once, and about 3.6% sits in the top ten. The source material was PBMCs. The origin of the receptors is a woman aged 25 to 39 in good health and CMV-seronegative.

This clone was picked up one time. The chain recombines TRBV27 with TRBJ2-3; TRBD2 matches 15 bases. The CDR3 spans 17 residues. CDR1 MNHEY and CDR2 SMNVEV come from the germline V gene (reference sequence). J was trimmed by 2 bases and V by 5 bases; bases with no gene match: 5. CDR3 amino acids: CASSQGLAGGLTDTQYF. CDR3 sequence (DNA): TGTGCCAGCAGTCAGGGACTAGCGGGGGGCCTCACAGATACGCAGTATTTT.

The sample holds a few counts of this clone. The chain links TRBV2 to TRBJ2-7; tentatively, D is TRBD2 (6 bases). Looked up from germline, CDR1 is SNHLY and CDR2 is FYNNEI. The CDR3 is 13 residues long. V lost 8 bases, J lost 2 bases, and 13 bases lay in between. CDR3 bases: TGTGCCAGCCTGACGGGAGCGACCTACGAGCAGTACTTC. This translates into CASLTGATYEQYF. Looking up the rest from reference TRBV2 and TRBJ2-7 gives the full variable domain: EPEVTQTPSHQVTQMGQEVILRCVPISNHLYFYWYRQILGQKVEFLVSFYNNEISEKSEIFDDQFSVERPDGSNFTLKIRSTKLEDSAMYFCASLTGATYEQYFGPGTRLTVT.

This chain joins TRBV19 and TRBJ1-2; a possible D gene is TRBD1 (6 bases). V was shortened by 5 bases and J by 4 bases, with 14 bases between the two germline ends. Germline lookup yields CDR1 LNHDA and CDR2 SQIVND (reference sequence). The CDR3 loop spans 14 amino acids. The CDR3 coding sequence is TGTGCCAGTAGTCAACAGGGTCAGGCCTATGGCTACACCTTC. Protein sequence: CASSQQGQAYGYTF.

The CDR3 here is CASSRTGAGKLGYTF. As DNA, the CDR3 is TGTGCCAGCAGCCGCACTGGGGCAGGCAAACTAGGCTACACCTTC. The rearrangement joins TRBV28 to TRBJ1-2, with TRBD1 as a possible D gene (5 bases). V gave up 6 bases and J gave up 8 bases, with 22 bases separating them. The CDR3 is 15 amino acids. CDR1 and CDR2 from the germline V gene are MDHEN and SYDVKM.

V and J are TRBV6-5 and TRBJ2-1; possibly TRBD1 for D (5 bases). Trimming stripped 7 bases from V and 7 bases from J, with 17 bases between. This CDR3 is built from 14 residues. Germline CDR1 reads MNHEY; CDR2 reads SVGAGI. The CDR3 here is CASTPDGATNEQFF. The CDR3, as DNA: TGTGCCAGCACCCCTGATGGGGCGACAAATGAGCAGTTCTTC.

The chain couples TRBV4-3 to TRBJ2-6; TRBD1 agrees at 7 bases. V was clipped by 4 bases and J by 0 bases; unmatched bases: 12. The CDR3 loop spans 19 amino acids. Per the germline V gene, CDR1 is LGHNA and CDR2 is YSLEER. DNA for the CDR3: TGCGCCAGCAGCCGGGAAACCCCGGGACAGAGCTCTGGGGCCAACGTCCTGACTTTC. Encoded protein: CASSRETPGQSSGANVLTF.

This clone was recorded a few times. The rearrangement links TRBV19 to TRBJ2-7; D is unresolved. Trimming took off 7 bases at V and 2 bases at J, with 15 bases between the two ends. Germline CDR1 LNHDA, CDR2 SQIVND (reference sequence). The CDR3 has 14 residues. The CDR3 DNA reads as TGTGCCAGTAAAGGAGTTCAGCCCCCCTACGAGCAGTACTTC. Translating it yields CASKGVQPPYEQYF.

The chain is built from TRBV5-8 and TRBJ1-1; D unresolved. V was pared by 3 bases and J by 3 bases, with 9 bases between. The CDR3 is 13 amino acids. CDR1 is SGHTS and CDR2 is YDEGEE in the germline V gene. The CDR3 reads CASSSYRDTEAFF. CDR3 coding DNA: TGTGCCAGCAGCTCTTACAGAGACACTGAAGCTTTCTTT.

The CDR3 reads CASSLSAGTAFNEQFF. CDR3 bases: TGTGCCAGCAGCTTATCTGCCGGGACAGCCTTCAATGAGCAGTTCTTC. The chain joins TRBV7-6 to TRBJ2-1, with 7 bases fitting TRBD1. Germline-derived CDR1 and CDR2 are SGHVS and FNYEAQ. This CDR3 is built from 16 residues. Trimming removed 2 bases from V and 6 bases from J; junction bases left unmatched: 10.

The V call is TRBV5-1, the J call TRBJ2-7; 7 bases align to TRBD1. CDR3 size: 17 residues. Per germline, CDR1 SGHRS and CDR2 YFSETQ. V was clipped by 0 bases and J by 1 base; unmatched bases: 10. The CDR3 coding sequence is TGCGCCAGCAGCTTGGGAGGCCGGTCGGACAGGTCCTACGAGCAGTACTTC. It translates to CASSLGGRSDRSYEQYF.

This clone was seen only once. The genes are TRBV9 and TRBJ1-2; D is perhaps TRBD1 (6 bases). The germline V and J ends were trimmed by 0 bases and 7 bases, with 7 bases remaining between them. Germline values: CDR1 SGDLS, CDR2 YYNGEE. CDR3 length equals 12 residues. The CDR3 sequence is CASSVVGAGYTF. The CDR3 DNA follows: TGTGCCAGCAGCGTAGTGGGGGCTGGCTACACCTTC.

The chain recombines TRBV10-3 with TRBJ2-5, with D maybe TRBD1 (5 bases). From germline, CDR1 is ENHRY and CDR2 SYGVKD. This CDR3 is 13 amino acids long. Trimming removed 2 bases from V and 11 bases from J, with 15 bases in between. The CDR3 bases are TGTGCCATCAGTGAGGTGGATGGGGCCTCACAGTACTTC. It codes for CAISEVDGASQYF.

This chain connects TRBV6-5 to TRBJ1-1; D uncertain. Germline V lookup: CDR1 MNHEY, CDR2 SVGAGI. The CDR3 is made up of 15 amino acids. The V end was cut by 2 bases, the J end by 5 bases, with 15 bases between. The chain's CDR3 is CASSYGPPTGTEAFF. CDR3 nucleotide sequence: TGTGCCAGCAGTTACGGTCCCCCAACGGGGACTGAAGCTTTCTTT.

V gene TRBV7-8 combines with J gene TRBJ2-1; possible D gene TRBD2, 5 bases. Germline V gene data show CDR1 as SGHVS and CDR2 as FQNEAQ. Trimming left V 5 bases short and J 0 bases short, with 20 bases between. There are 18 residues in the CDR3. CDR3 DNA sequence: TGTGCCAGCAGCCCCCACCGCCTCAGCGGATACTCCTACAATGAGCAGTTCTTC. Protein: CASSPHRLSGYSYNEQFF.

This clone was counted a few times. As DNA, the CDR3 is TGTGCCAGCAGCCGGACAGTAAACACTGAAGCTTTCTTT. Protein product: CASSRTVNTEAFF. J is TRBJ1-1 and V is TRBV7-3, with D maybe TRBD1 (6 bases). Germline values: CDR1 SGHTA, CDR2 FQGTGA. The CDR3 covers 13 residues. V lost 5 bases and J 2 bases, leaving 9 bases between the germline ends.

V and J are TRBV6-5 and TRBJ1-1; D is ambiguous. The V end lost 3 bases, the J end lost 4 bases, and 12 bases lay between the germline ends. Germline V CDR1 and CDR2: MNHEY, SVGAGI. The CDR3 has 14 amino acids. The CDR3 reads CASSYGSGSTEAFF. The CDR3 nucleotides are TGTGCCAGCAGTTATGGAAGCGGCAGCACTGAAGCTTTCTTT.

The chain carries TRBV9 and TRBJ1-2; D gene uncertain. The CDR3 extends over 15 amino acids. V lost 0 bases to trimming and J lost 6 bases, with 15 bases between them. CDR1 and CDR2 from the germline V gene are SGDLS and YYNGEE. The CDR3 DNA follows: TGTGCCAGCAGCGTAGCACCCCAAGGAGAGGATGGCTACACCTTC. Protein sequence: CASSVAPQGEDGYTF. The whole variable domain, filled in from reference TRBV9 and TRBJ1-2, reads DSGVTQTPKHLITATGQRVTLRCSPRSGDLSVYWYQQSLDQGLQFLIQYYNGEERAKGNILERFSAQQFPDLHSELNLSSLELGDSALYFCASSVAPQGEDGYTFGSGTRLTVV.

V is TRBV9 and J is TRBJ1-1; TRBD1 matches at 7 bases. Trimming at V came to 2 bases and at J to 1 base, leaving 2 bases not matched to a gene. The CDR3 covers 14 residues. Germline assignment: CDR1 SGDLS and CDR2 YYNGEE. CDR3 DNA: TGTGCCAGCAGCGTTGGACAGGCGAACACTGAAGCTTTCTTT. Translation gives CASSVGQANTEAFF.

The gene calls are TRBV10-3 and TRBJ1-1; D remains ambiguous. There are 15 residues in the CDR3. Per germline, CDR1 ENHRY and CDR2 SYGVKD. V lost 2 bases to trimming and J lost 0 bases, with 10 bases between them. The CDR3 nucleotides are TGTGCCATCAGTGAGGGGCTAAGTATGAACACTGAAGCTTTCTTT. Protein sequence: CAISEGLSMNTEAFF.

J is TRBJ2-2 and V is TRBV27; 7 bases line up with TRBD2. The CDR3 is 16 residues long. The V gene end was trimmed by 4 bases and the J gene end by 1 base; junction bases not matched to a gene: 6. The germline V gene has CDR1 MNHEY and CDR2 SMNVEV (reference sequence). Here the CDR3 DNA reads TGTGCCAGCAGTTCCATAGCGGGTCGGAACACCGGGGAGCTGTTTTTT. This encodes CASSSIAGRNTGELFF.

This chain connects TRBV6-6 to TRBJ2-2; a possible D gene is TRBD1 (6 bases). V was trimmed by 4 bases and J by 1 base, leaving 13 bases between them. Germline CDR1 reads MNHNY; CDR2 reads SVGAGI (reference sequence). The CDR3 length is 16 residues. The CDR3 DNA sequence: TGTGCCAGCAGTTCTCCATGGACAGTGAACACCGGGGAGCTGTTTTTT. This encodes CASSSPWTVNTGELFF.

The DNA of the CDR3 is TGTGCCAGTAGTATACAAGCGGGGGGGCTAGAGACCCAGTACTTC. The encoded protein is CASSIQAGGLETQYF. This chain uses TRBV19 with TRBJ2-5; 10 bases map to TRBD2. The CDR3 sequence is 15 residues long. CDR1 is LNHDA, CDR2 SQIVND, per germline (reference sequence). The ends lost 2 bases at V and 4 bases at J; junction bases unmatched: 4.

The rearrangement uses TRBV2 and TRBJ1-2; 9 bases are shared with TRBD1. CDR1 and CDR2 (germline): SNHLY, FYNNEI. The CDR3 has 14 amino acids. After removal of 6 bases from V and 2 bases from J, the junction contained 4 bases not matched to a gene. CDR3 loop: CASRRTGANYGYTF. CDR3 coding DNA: TGTGCCAGCAGACGGACAGGGGCCAACTATGGCTACACCTTC.

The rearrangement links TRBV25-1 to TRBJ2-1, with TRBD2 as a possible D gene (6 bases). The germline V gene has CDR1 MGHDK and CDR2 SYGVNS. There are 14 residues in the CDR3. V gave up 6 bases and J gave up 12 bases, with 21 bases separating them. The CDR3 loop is CASRTSSSGSPQFF. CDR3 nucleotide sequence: TGTGCCAGCAGGACTAGTTCCTCTGGTAGTCCGCAGTTCTTC.

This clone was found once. The CDR3 here is CASSRSGTANTEAFF. DNA of the CDR3: TGTGCCAGCTCACGCTCCGGGACAGCGAACACTGAAGCTTTCTTT. This chain joins TRBV18 and TRBJ1-1; 7 bases match TRBD1. Germline V gene data show CDR1 as KGHSH and CDR2 as LQKENI. The CDR3 totals 15 residues. J was trimmed by 1 base and V by 4 bases; bases with no gene match: 6.